Listed below are T cell receptor beta chains from one sample, sequenced in a study of T cell responses to AZD1222 COVID-19 vaccine. Sequencing was performed with immunoSEQ multiplex PCR; in TCRdb, only in-frame clones are kept and a portion is missing. The table records roughly 110,000 clones, 87% of them present only once. The material sequenced was peripheral blood, taken on day 0 of AZD1222 vaccination. The receptors shown here come from an adult in good health. The CDR3 runs from the conserved cysteine through the conserved F or W. Size tells how often a clone was seen (once, few, many) or the class of an expanded clone, and some rows leave it out.

>TRBJ2-1|.|15|TRBV9
CASSELAGGPGEQFF
>TRBJ2-5|once|16|TRBV20-1
CSASDWSGGPQETQYF
>TRBJ1-3|.|16|TRBV7-6
CASSLGSRTGGNTIYF
>TRBJ2-2|.|16|TRBV28
CASSLTDRGRPGELFF
>TRBJ1-1|.|13|TRBV14
CASSRGLGTEAFF
>TRBJ2-7|.|14|TRBV10-2
CASSRGTGEREQYF
>TRBJ2-5|.|15|TRBV24-1
CATSDVGQGQETQYF
>TRBJ2-1|.|19|TRBV19
CASSATSGDPRYPYNEQFF
>TRBJ1-2|once|15|TRBV4-1
CASSQDAAGERGYTF
>TRBJ2-5|.|16|TRBV27
CASSLTRPAGLETQYF
>TRBJ1-1|.|15|TRBV18
CASSPRTGMNTEAFF
>TRBJ1-6|.|13|TRBV27
CASSFSYNSPLHF
>TRBJ1-3|.|14|TRBV7-2
CASSLEHSGNTIYF
>TRBJ1-2|.|15|TRBV29-1
CSVEPWDRGEHGYTF
>TRBJ1-1|.|14|TRBV9
CASGRTGENTEAFF
>TRBJ2-4|.|13|TRBV6-2/TRBV6-3
CASSALRENIQYF
>TRBJ1-2|.|16|TRBV5-6
CASSFRSGQAIYGYTF
>TRBJ2-5|.|13|TRBV5-6
CASSLGRGETQYF
>TRBJ1-2|.|17|TRBV7-2
CASSFKSTATGHYGYTF
>TRBJ1-4|.|17|TRBV18
CASSPQPGHSLAEKLFF
>TRBJ2-2|.|14|TRBV28
CASSLFRGDGELFF
>TRBJ2-7|.|11|TRBV20-1
CSVGSGAWRYF
>TRBJ2-1|.|11|TRBV7-9
CASSTSIEQFF
>TRBJ2-7|.|12|TRBV19
CASSIGGTEQYF
>TRBJ1-5|.|14|TRBV30
CAWSAGQGSQPQHF
>TRBJ1-1|.|15|TRBV5-1
CASSGTGTSRTEAFF
>TRBJ2-3|.|13|TRBV11-1
CASSRDLTDTQYF
>TRBJ2-1|.|13|TRBV7-2
CASSPLVGSEQFF
>TRBJ1-1|.|16|TRBV11-1
CASSSPAGGRSTEAFF